This TCR beta chain was captured in a study of blood T cell repertoires in COVID-19. V lost 2 bases and J lost 9; bases outside the gene matches: 8. The CDR3 consists of 15 residues. The V gene's germline CDR1 is WNHNN and CDR2 SYGVQD (reference sequence). Data came from immunoSEQ multiplex PCR; TCRdb stores just in-frame clones and leaves some out. The sample records about 360,000 clones, more than 70% being singletons. Residents of 24 US areas, aged about 18 to 95 years, made up the participants. The rearrangement links TRBV10-1 to TRBJ2-7; 12 bases map to TRBD1. The specimen was PBMCs or T cells enriched from blood (not recorded which). The source is a man aged 30 to 45 who had recovered from COVID-19. The CDR3 loop reads CASSEPGTGGAGQYF. The CDR3 coding sequence is TGCGCCAGCAGTGAGCCGGGGACAGGGGGCGCAGGGCAGTACTTC.